Presented here are 29 T cell receptor beta chains from one specimen sequenced in a study of Ad26.COV2.S vaccination and SARS-CoV-2 variants. The treatment here: some 19 received Ad26.COV2.S at low or high dose, single or two shots; several received placebo; per-sample allocation not given. Sampling happened 63 days after the first vaccine or placebo injection. The table came from immunoSEQ multiplex PCR; TCRdb's copy has only in-frame clones and leaves some out. Here the sample spans about 330,000 clones, under 90% being singletons. Source: peripheral blood, taken in a trial of Ad26.COV2.S vaccine versus placebo. These receptors all come from a person aged 18 to 59 who received the Ad26.COV2.S COVID-19 vaccine or a placebo.

The V and J genes are TRBV5-6 and TRBJ1-3; D gene ambiguous. Germline V gene lookup returns CDR1 SGHDT and CDR2 YYEEEE. V was clipped by 1 base and J by 8 bases, with 10 bases between them. CDR3 size: 13 residues. For the CDR3, the DNA is TGTGCCAGCAGCTTGCGCTTGGAGGACACCATATATTTT. Its protein is CASSLRLEDTIYF.

The chain recombines TRBV2 with TRBJ1-1; D is unresolved. CDR3 length: 11 residues. V lost 7 bases to trimming and J lost 8 bases, with 11 bases between them. Germline CDR1 SNHLY, CDR2 FYNNEI. In DNA form, the CDR3 reads TGTGCCAGCACCCTAATGGGCGAAGCTTTCTTT. Translated: CASTLMGEAFF.

This clone occurred once. This chain's CDR3 is CASSQQGADIGYTF. The CDR3 coding sequence is TGTGCCAGCTCACAACAGGGGGCCGATATTGGCTACACCTTC. The V and J genes are TRBV18 and TRBJ1-2; 9 bases map to TRBD1. CDR1 and CDR2 (germline): KGHSH, LQKENI. The V and J ends lost 4 bases and 7 bases, in that order; junction bases with no gene match: 7. This CDR3 spans 14 amino acids.

The genes are TRBV9 and TRBJ2-7; a possible D gene is TRBD1 (5 bases). The V and J ends lost 0 bases and 7 bases respectively, with 17 bases between them. Per germline, CDR1 SGDLS and CDR2 YYNGEE. The CDR3 has 15 amino acids. The CDR3 sequence: CASSVVPGYDREQYF. The CDR3 DNA sequence: TGTGCCAGCAGCGTAGTCCCAGGGTATGATAGAGAGCAGTACTTC.

The chain employs TRBV4-3 and TRBJ1-1; no clear D. This CDR3 region has 15 residues. The germline V gene has CDR1 LGHNA and CDR2 YSLEER. The V end lost 4 bases, the J end lost 1 base, and 13 bases lay between the germline ends. The DNA for the CDR3 is TGCGCCAGCAGCCCACTATTTACAGAGAACACTGAAGCTTTCTTT. Translated, it gives CASSPLFTENTEAFF.

The chain has TRBV15 and TRBJ2-1; 8 bases are shared with TRBD1. The CDR3 contains 15 residues. With V trimmed by 0 bases and J by 5 bases, 3 bases remained unmatched. From germline, CDR1 is LNHNV and CDR2 YYDKDF (reference sequence). The CDR3 DNA is TGTGCCACCAGCAGAGATAGGGGACAGGACAATGAGCAGTTCTTC. Its protein is CATSRDRGQDNEQFF.

This rearrangement joins TRBV3-1 (or the pseudogene TRBV3-2) to TRBJ2-2; perhaps TRBD2 as D (5 bases). V was pared by 3 bases and J by 6 bases, with 14 bases between. There are 15 residues in the CDR3. Germline CDR1 reads LGHDT; CDR2 reads YNNKEL (reference sequence). CDR3 nucleotides: TGTGCCAGCAGCCAGGGTCTGCGTAGCGCCGGGGAGCTGTTTTTT. It yields the protein CASSQGLRSAGELFF.

The rearrangement links TRBV6-2 or TRBV6-3 to TRBJ2-7; maybe TRBD2 (5 bases). The CDR3 sequence is 13 residues long. Looked up from germline, CDR1 is MNHEY and CDR2 is SVGEGT. V was pared by 2 bases and J by 3 bases, with 8 bases between. The CDR3 sequence is CASSYRGNYEQYV. The CDR3 DNA follows: TGTGCCAGCAGTTACCGGGGAAACTACGAGCAGTACGTC.

The gene calls are TRBV14 and TRBJ1-3; D ambiguous. Germline values: CDR1 SGHDN, CDR2 FVKESK. The CDR3 extends over 15 amino acids. Trimming pared 4 bases from V and 4 bases from J, leaving 14 bases between. CDR3 nucleotide sequence: TGTGCCAGCAGCCCCCAACGCCACACGGGAAACACCATATATTTT. It specifies CASSPQRHTGNTIYF.

This clone was seen just once. The same CDR3 also results from other DNA sequences found in this sample. This chain uses TRBV6-2 or TRBV6-3 with TRBJ1-1; perhaps TRBD1 as D (5 bases). CDR1 MNHEY and CDR2 SVGEGT come from the germline V gene. CDR3 length: 11 residues. With 2 bases removed from V and 7 bases from J, the gap between germline ends came to 5 bases. This CDR3 reads CASSYGGEAFF. The CDR3 DNA follows: TGTGCCAGCAGTTACGGGGGTGAAGCTTTCTTT.

This rearrangement joins TRBV19 to TRBJ2-1; 10 nucleotides align to TRBD2. Germline CDR1 LNHDA, CDR2 SQIVND (reference sequence). Unmatched junction bases numbered 17, after V lost 8 bases and J lost 4 bases. The CDR3 is 18 residues long. The CDR3 region is CASGGDPRTSGLYNEQFF. The CDR3 DNA is TGTGCCAGTGGGGGGGATCCTCGGACTAGCGGTTTGTACAATGAGCAGTTCTTC.

The rearrangement uses TRBV5-4 and TRBJ1-1, with TRBD1 matching 7 bases. The V gene end was trimmed by 0 bases and the J gene end by 3 bases; junction bases not matched to a gene: 8. Germline loops: CDR1 SGHNT, CDR2 YYREEE (reference sequence). CDR3 length: 16 residues. The CDR3, as DNA: TGTGCCAGCAGCTTGGAAGGGGGCCTTGCGGACACTGAAGCTTTCTTT. Translated: CASSLEGGLADTEAFF.

The gene calls are TRBV10-3 and TRBJ1-5; TRBD1 is a possible D gene (5 bases). Per germline, CDR1 ENHRY and CDR2 SYGVKD. The CDR3 length is 13 residues. The V end lost 4 bases, the J end lost 4 bases, and 8 bases lay between the germline ends. CDR3 loop: CAISGDGNQPQHF. As DNA, the CDR3 is TGTGCCATCAGTGGGGACGGTAATCAGCCCCAGCATTTT.

This clone was counted a single time. The rearrangement joins TRBV5-5 to TRBJ2-7, with D unclear. CDR3 size: 14 residues. The germline V and J ends were trimmed by 4 bases and 0 bases, with 11 bases remaining between them. Germline V CDR1 and CDR2: SGHKS, YYEKEE (reference sequence). DNA for the CDR3: TGTGCCAGCAGCCTCGCAAGCGACTCCTACGAGCAGTACTTC. Translation: CASSLASDSYEQYF.

V gene TRBV6-2 or TRBV6-3 combines with J gene TRBJ1-5; a weak D match, TRBD1 (5 bases). The CDR3 runs 17 residues. Trimming stripped 2 bases from V and 0 bases from J, with 14 bases between. Germline values: CDR1 MNHEY, CDR2 SVGEGT. The CDR3 coding sequence is TGTGCCAGCAGTTACGGGGGGAGTTATTATAGCAATCAGCCCCAGCATTTT. The encoded protein is CASSYGGSYYSNQPQHF.

This clone was counted a few times. The gene calls are TRBV10-3 and TRBJ2-5, with 14 bases aligning to TRBD2. The trim removed 3 bases at V and 6 bases at J, leaving 6 bases unmatched. CDR3 length: 16 amino acids. Germline lookup yields CDR1 ENHRY and CDR2 SYGVKD. This CDR3 reads CAISDPGLAGGKTQYF. As DNA, the CDR3 is TGTGCCATCAGTGACCCCGGACTAGCGGGAGGAAAGACCCAGTACTTC.

This clone was observed a single time. This chain connects TRBV7-2 to TRBJ2-3, with D possibly being TRBD1 or TRBD2 (6 bases each). This CDR3 region has 16 residues. The V end was cut by 3 bases, the J end by 3 bases, with 16 bases between. Germline CDR1 and CDR2: SGHTA and FQGNSA. Here the CDR3 reads CASSFGWGAGTDTQYF. The CDR3 DNA sequence: TGTGCCAGCAGCTTTGGCTGGGGGGCCGGGACAGATACGCAGTATTTT.

The chain employs TRBV19 and TRBJ2-3; 8 bases agree with TRBD2. The CDR3 contains 16 residues. The germline CDR1 and CDR2 sequences are LNHDA and SQIVND (reference sequence). The V segment lost 3 bases and the J segment 4 bases; nucleotides outside the gene matches: 9. The CDR3 sequence is CASSMDAGGGADTQYF. CDR3 nucleotide sequence: TGTGCCAGTAGTATGGATGCGGGGGGAGGGGCAGATACGCAGTATTTT. The complete variable domain, with remaining parts taken from reference TRBV19 and TRBJ2-3, reads DGGITQSPKYLFRKEGQNVTLSCEQNLNHDAMYWYRQDPGQGLRLIYYSQIVNDFQKGDIAEGYSVSREKKESFPLTVTSAQKNPTAFYLCASSMDAGGGADTQYFGPGTRLTVL.

This clone was seen a few times. V usage is TRBV7-9 and J usage is TRBJ2-7; 7 bases are shared with TRBD1. The ends lost 5 bases at V and 6 bases at J; junction bases unmatched: 10. Germline assignment: CDR1 SEHNR and CDR2 FQNEAQ (reference sequence). CDR3 size: 14 residues. The CDR3, as DNA: TGTGCCAGCAGCGGGTCACAGGGGTTTGGCGAGCAGTACGTC. It yields the protein CASSGSQGFGEQYV.

The V and J genes are TRBV2 and TRBJ1-3; D unclear. The CDR3 length is 10 residues. V was shortened by 6 bases and J by 6 bases, with 3 bases between the two germline ends. Germline V gives CDR1 SNHLY, CDR2 FYNNEI. The CDR3 nucleotides are TGTGCCAGCAGAATAAACACCATATATTTT. This encodes CASRINTIYF.

The chain has TRBV7-6 and TRBJ2-7, with 7 positions matching TRBD1. CDR3 length: 13 residues. Germline CDR1 reads SGHVS; CDR2 reads FNYEAQ. Trimming at V came to 8 bases and at J to 4 bases, leaving 8 bases not matched to a gene. CDR3: CASRGQVRYEQYV. In nucleotides, the CDR3 is TGTGCCAGCCGTGGACAGGTTAGATACGAGCAGTACGTC.

The chain has TRBV6-2 or TRBV6-3 and TRBJ2-7, with 8 bases matching TRBD1. V was clipped by 2 bases and J by 6 bases; unmatched bases: 9. This CDR3 spans 15 amino acids. The germline CDR1 and CDR2 sequences are MNHEY and SVGEGT. The CDR3 region is CASSYGDRGIGEQYV. The CDR3 DNA reads TGTGCCAGCAGTTACGGAGACAGGGGAATCGGCGAGCAGTACGTC.

The chain joins TRBV5-8 to TRBJ1-1; D perhaps matches TRBD1 (5 bases). CDR1 and CDR2 from the germline V gene are SGHTS and YDEGEE. There are 16 residues in the CDR3. Trimming stripped 1 base from V and 0 bases from J, with 13 bases between. CDR3 sequence reads: CASSLFTGQLNTEAFF. CDR3 in DNA: TGTGCCAGCAGCTTGTTCACCGGACAATTGAACACTGAAGCTTTCTTT.

V is TRBV11-3 and J is TRBJ1-2; a weak D match, TRBD1 (6 bases). Trimming took 4 bases from V and 4 from J, leaving 16 bases between them. In germline, CDR1 is SGHNT, CDR2 YENEEA. The CDR3 length is 15 residues. CDR3 bases: TGTGCCAGCAGCTCTCGCTCGGGGGCGAGCTATGGCTACACCTTC. This codes for CASSSRSGASYGYTF. The full variable domain, with the rest looked up from reference TRBV11-3 and TRBJ1-2, is EAGVVQSPRYKIIEKKQPVAFWCNPISGHNTLYWYLQNLGQGPELLIRYENEEAVDDSQLPKDRFSAERLKGVDSTLKIQPAELGDSAVYLCASSSRSGASYGYTFGSGTRLTVV.

J is TRBJ2-2 and V is TRBV6-2 or TRBV6-3; 14 nucleotides line up with TRBD2. The germline V gene encodes CDR1 MNHEY and CDR2 SVGEGT. V dropped 4 bases and J dropped 9; count of bases not matched to a gene: 4. This CDR3 has 15 residues. CDR3 residues: CASSWTSGRSWELFF. In DNA, the CDR3 is TGTGCCAGCAGTTGGACTAGCGGGAGGAGCTGGGAGCTGTTTTTT.

The rearrangement joins TRBV4-1 to TRBJ2-7; 9 bases line up with TRBD1. CDR1 and CDR2 from the germline V gene are MGHRA and YSYEKL. J lost 1 base, V lost 8 bases, and 6 bases had no gene match. CDR3 length: 14 amino acids. The CDR3 DNA reads TGCGCCAGCGGACAGGGGCTATTTTCCTACGAGCAGTACTTC. It yields the protein CASGQGLFSYEQYF.

About this clone itself: This same CDR3 is encoded by further DNA sequences in the sample. The chain joins TRBV7-3 to TRBJ1-2; the D is unclear. This CDR3 is 13 amino acids long. Per the germline V gene, CDR1 is SGHTA and CDR2 is FQGTGA. The V end was cut by 5 bases, the J end by 4 bases, with 11 bases between. CDR3 amino acids: CASSPSGGYGYTF. The CDR3 DNA reads as TGTGCCAGCAGCCCTTCGGGAGGCTATGGCTACACCTTC.

The rearrangement uses TRBV19 and TRBJ1-5; D uncertain. CDR3 length equals 15 residues. Looked up from germline, CDR1 is LNHDA and CDR2 is SQIVND (reference sequence). The germline V and J ends were trimmed by 6 bases and 4 bases, with 16 bases remaining between them. CDR3 coding DNA: TGTGCCAGTAGCCGGAGGGAGACAATTAATCAGCCCCAGCATTTT. Translated: CASSRRETINQPQHF.

This rearrangement joins TRBV5-5 to TRBJ2-7; D is unclear. V dropped 0 bases and J dropped 3 bases, with 10 bases sitting between them. Per the germline V gene, CDR1 is SGHKS and CDR2 is YYEKEE (reference sequence). The CDR3 contains 14 residues. The CDR3 bases are TGTGCCAGCAGCTTGGCCCTCAACAGCTACGAGCAGTACGTC. Encoded protein: CASSLALNSYEQYV.